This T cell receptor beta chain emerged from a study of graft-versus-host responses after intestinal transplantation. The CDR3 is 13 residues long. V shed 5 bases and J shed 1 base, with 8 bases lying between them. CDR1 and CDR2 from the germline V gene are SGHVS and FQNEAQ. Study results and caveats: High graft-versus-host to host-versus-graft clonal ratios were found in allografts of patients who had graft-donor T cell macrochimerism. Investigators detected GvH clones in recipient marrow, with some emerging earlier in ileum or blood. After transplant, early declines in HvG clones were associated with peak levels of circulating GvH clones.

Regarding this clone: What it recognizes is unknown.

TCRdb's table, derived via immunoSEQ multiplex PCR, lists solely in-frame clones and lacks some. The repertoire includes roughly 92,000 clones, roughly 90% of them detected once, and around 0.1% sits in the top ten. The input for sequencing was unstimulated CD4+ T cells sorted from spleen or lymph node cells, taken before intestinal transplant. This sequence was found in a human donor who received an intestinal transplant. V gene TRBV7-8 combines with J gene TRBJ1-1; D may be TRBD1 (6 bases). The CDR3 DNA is TGTGCCAGCAGCCAGGACAGGAACACTGAAGCTTTCTTT. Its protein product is CASSQDRNTEAFF.